This T cell receptor beta chain was captured by sequencing in a study of T cells in Graves' hyperthyroidism and ophthalmopathy. Graves' hyperthyroidism showing no ophthalmopathy progression within 18 months was considered stable. Every diagnosis used clinical symptoms, serum thyroxine and TRAb, thyroid ultrasound and orbital computed tomography. The CDR3 extends over 16 amino acids. V gave up 2 bases and J gave up 5 bases; unmatched junction bases: 8. The V gene's germline CDR1 is MNHEY and CDR2 SVGAGI. Study results and caveats: From stable hyperthyroidism, ophthalmopathy was set apart by a 13 V-J model.

RNA transcripts gave rise to amplified TCR beta CDR3 regions. The TCR CDR3 was amplified in a first-round RT-PCR using the HTBI primer set. TCRdb ran MiXCR on the multiplex PCR reads and lists one entry per CDR3 protein. The sample lists about 400,000 distinct CDR3 sequences, just under 25% occurring once. On this clonotype: Its specificity is unknown.

The sequencing input was blood. The rearrangement joins TRBV6-5 to TRBJ2-7; 11 bases are shared with TRBD1. This sequence was found in a man in his fifties or sixties with Graves' hyperthyroidism. The CDR3 here is CASSYHTGTGGNEQYF. CDR3 DNA sequence: TGTGCCAGCAGTTACCACACCGGGACAGGGGGAAACGAGCAGTACTTC.